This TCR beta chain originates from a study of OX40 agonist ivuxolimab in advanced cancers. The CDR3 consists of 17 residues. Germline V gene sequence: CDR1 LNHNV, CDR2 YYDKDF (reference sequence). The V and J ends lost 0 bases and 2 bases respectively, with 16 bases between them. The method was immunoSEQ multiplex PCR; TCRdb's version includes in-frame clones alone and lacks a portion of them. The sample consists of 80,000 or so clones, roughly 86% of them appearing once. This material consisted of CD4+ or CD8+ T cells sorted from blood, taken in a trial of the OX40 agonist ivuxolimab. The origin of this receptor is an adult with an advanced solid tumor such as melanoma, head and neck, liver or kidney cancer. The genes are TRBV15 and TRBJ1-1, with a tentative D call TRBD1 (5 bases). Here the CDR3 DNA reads TGTGCCACCAGCAGAGAGTCCGGGGGTTTTCTTAACACTGAAGCTTTCTTT. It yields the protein CATSRESGGFLNTEAFF.